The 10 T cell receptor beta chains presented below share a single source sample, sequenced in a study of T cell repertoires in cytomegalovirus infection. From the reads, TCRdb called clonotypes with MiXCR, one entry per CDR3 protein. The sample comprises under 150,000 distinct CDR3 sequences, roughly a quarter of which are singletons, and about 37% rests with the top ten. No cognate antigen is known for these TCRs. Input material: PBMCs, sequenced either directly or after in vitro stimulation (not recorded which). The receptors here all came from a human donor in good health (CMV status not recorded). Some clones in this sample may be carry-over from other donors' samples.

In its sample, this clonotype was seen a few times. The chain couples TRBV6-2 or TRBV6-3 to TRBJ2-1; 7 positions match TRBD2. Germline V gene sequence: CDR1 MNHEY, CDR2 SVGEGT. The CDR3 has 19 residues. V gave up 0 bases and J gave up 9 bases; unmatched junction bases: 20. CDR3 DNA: TGTGCCAGCAGTTACTCTTATTCCAGCGGGACCTCAGAGGATAGTGAGCAGTTCTTC. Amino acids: CASSYSYSSGTSEDSEQFF.

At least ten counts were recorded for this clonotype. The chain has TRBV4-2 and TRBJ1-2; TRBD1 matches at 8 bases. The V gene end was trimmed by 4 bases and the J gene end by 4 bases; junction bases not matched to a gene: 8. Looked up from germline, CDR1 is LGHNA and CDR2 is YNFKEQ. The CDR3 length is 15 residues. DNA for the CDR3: TGTGCCAGCAGCCCAGGACAGGGCGTCAGCTATGGCTACACCTTC. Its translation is CASSPGQGVSYGYTF.

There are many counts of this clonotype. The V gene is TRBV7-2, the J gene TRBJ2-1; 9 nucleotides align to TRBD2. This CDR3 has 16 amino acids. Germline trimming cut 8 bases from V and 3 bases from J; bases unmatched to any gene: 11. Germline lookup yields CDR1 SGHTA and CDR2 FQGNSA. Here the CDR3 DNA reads TGTGCCAGCCTCAGCGAAAGACTAGCGGTCTACAATGAGCAGTTCTTC. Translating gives CASLSERLAVYNEQFF. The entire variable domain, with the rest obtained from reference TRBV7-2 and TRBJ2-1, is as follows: GAGVSQSPSNKVTEKGKDVELRCDPISGHTALYWYRQSLGQGLEFLIYFQGNSAPDKSGLPSDRFSAERTGGSVSTLTIQRTQQEDSAVYLCASLSERLAVYNEQFFGPGTRLTVL.

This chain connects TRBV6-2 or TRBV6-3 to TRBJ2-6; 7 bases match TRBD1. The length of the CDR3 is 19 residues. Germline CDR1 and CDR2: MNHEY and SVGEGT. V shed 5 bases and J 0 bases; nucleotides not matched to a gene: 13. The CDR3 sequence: CASSPDVRQGDSGANVLTF. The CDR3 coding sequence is TGTGCCAGCAGTCCGGACGTCAGACAGGGAGACTCTGGGGCCAACGTCCTGACTTTC.

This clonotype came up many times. CDR3 DNA sequence: TGTGCCAGCAGCTTAGGTGTTTTGAGCACAGATACGCAGTATTTT. Translation: CASSLGVLSTDTQYF. The V and J genes are TRBV7-2 and TRBJ2-3; no definite D call. Germline V gene lookup returns CDR1 SGHTA and CDR2 FQGNSA. The V gene lost 1 base and the J gene lost 0 bases, with 8 bases spanning the gap. This CDR3 contains 15 residues.

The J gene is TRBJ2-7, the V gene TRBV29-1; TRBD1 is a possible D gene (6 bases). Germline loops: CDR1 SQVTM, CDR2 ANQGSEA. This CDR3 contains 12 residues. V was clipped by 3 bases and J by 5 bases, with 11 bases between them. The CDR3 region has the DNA TGCAGCGTTGAGGGGGCAGGAAACGAGCAGTACTTC. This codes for CSVEGAGNEQYF.

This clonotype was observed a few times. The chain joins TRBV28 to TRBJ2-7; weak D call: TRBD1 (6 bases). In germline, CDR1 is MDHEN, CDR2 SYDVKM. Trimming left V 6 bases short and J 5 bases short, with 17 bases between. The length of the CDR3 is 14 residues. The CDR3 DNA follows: TGTGCCAGCAGAGATCAACAGGGCCACAACGAGCAGTACTTC. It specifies CASRDQQGHNEQYF.

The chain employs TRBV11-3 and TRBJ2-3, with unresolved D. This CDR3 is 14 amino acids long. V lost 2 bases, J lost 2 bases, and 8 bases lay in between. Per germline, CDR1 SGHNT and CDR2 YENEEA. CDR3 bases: TGTGCCAGCAGCTTAAGAGGAAACACAGATACGCAGTATTTT. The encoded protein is CASSLRGNTDTQYF.

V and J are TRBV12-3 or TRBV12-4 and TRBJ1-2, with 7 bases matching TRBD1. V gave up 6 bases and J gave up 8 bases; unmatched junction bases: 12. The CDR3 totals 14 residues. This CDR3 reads CASRLSAGGSGYTF. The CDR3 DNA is TGTGCCAGCAGACTCTCCGCAGGGGGGAGCGGCTACACCTTC.

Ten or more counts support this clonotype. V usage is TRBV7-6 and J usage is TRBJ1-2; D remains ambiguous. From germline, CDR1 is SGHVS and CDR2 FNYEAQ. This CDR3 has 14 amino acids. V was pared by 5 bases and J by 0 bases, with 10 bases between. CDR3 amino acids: CASSAQMTNYGYTF. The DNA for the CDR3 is TGTGCCAGCAGCGCACAGATGACTAACTATGGCTACACCTTC.